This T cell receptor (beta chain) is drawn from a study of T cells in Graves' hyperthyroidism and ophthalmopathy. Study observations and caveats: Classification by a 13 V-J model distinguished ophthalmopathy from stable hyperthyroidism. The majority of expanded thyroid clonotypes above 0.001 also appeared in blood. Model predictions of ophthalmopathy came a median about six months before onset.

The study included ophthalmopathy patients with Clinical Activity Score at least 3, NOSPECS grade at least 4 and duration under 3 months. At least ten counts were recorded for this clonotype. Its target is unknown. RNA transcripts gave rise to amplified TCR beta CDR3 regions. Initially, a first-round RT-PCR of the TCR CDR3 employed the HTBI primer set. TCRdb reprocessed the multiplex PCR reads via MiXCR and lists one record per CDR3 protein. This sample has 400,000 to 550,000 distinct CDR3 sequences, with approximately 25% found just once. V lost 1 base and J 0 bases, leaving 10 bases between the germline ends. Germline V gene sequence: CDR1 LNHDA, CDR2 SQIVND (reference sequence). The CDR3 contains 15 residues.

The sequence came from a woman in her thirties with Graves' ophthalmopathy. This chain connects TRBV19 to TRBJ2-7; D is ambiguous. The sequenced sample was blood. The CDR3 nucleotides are TGTGCCAGTAGTATAGCGCACCGAAGCTCCTACGAGCAGTACTTC. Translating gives CASSIAHRSSYEQYF.